This is a list of T cell receptor beta chains from one sample in a study of T cells in Graves' hyperthyroidism and ophthalmopathy. Each CDR3 protein gets one entry after TCRdb re-called the multiplex PCR reads with MiXCR. The sample carries fewer than 500,000 distinct CDR3 sequences, about 14% recorded once. Input material: blood. These receptors came from a woman aged 30 to 39 with Graves' ophthalmopathy. CDR3s include the opening cysteine and the closing phenylalanine or tryptophan. A D gene is named only where the DNA matches it firmly. Clone size is given for some rows only: seen once, a few or many times, or a class if the clone is expanded.

CDR3 protein: CASSLGGRQDGYTF
CDR3 DNA: TGCGCCAGCAGCTTGGGGGGACGGCAGGACGGCTACACCTTC
V gene: TRBV5-1
J gene: TRBJ1-2
clone size: many
D gene: NA

CDR3 protein: CASSVGISNQPQHF
CDR3 DNA: TGTGCCAGCAGCGTGGGGATTAGCAATCAGCCCCAGCATTTT
V gene: TRBV7-9
J gene: TRBJ1-5
clone size: NA
D gene: NA

CDR3 protein: CASSPLTSGEKLFF
CDR3 DNA: TGTGCCAGCAGTCCACTGACTAGCGGGGAAAAACTGTTTTTT
V gene: TRBV28
J gene: TRBJ1-4
clone size: NA
D gene: NA

CDR3 protein: CASSYGGGRTEAFF
CDR3 DNA: TGTGCCAGCAGTTACGGAGGGGGTCGGACTGAAGCTTTCTTT
V gene: TRBV6-2/TRBV6-3
J gene: TRBJ1-1
clone size: few
D gene: NA

CDR3 protein: CASSFPGQKNIQYF
CDR3 DNA: TGTGCCAGCAGCTTTCCCGGGCAGAAAAACATTCAGTACTTC
V gene: TRBV12-3/TRBV12-4
J gene: TRBJ2-4
clone size: once
D gene: NA

CDR3 protein: CASSRSPGRETQYF
CDR3 DNA: TGTGCCAGCAGTCGAAGCCCAGGGAGAGAGACCCAGTACTTC
V gene: TRBV2
J gene: TRBJ2-5
clone size: many
D gene: NA

CDR3 protein: CASSATSLRTDTQYF
CDR3 DNA: TGTGCCAGCAGCGCAACTAGCCTAAGAACAGATACGCAGTATTTT
V gene: TRBV3-1
J gene: TRBJ2-3
clone size: few
D gene: NA

CDR3 protein: CASSPRGSGGLGTDTQYF
CDR3 DNA: TGTGCCAGCAGTCCCCGGGGTAGCGGGGGGTTAGGCACAGATACGCAGTATTTT
V gene: TRBV6-2/TRBV6-3
J gene: TRBJ2-3
clone size: NA
D gene: TRBD2

CDR3 protein: CASSNPGTGVFYEQFF
CDR3 DNA: TGTGCCAGCAGCAACCCCGGGACAGGCGTGTTCTATGAGCAGTTCTTC
V gene: TRBV11-2
J gene: TRBJ2-1
clone size: many
D gene: TRBD1

CDR3 protein: CASSPGKLGELFF
CDR3 DNA: TGTGCCAGCAGCCCCGGGAAACTCGGGGAGCTGTTTTTT
V gene: TRBV3-1
J gene: TRBJ2-2
clone size: many
D gene: NA

CDR3 protein: CASSYPPGRETQYF
CDR3 DNA: TGTGCCAGCAGTTACCCCCCGGGTAGAGAGACCCAGTACTTC
V gene: TRBV6-2/TRBV6-3
J gene: TRBJ2-5
clone size: few
D gene: NA

CDR3 protein: CSATDRNPLGLYSNQPQHF
CDR3 DNA: TGCAGTGCTACGGACAGAAACCCCCTGGGGCTCTATAGCAATCAGCCCCAGCATTTT
V gene: TRBV20-1
J gene: TRBJ1-5
clone size: many
D gene: NA

CDR3 protein: CASSLTGNNSPLHF
CDR3 DNA: TGTGCCAGCAGCTTAACGGGAAATAATTCACCCCTCCACTTT
V gene: TRBV7-6
J gene: TRBJ1-6
clone size: many
D gene: NA